Listed here are 24 T cell receptor beta chains from one sample, sequenced in a study of blood T cell repertoires in COVID-19. Data came from immunoSEQ multiplex PCR; TCRdb stores just in-frame clones and leaves some out. The sample holds roughly 35,000 clones, approximately 81% seen once. The sequencing sample was made of peripheral blood. These receptors were collected from a human donor with acute or convalescent COVID-19. The donor label of this sample is uncertain.

The chain combines TRBV7-3 with TRBJ1-2; 9 bases align to TRBD1. This CDR3 is built from 16 residues. The junction had 11 bases not matched to a gene; V was cut back by 5 bases and J by 4 bases. The V gene's germline CDR1 is SGHTA and CDR2 FQGTGA. The CDR3, as DNA: TGTGCCAGCAGCATCCACCCGGGACAGGGAGCCTATGGCTACACCTTC. Protein: CASSIHPGQGAYGYTF.

The J gene is TRBJ2-1, the V gene TRBV3-1 (or the pseudogene TRBV3-2), with 13 bases aligning to TRBD2. This CDR3 spans 15 amino acids. J lost 8 bases, V lost 3 bases, and 4 bases had no gene match. The V gene's germline CDR1 is LGHDT and CDR2 YNNKEL (reference sequence). The CDR3 sequence is CASSHWTSGSDEQFF. CDR3 DNA: TGTGCCAGCAGCCACTGGACTAGCGGGAGTGATGAGCAGTTCTTC.

The chain links TRBV19 to TRBJ1-1; a possible D gene is TRBD1 (6 bases). The CDR3 contains 13 residues. V was clipped by 5 bases and J by 7 bases, with 14 bases between them. The germline V gene has CDR1 LNHDA and CDR2 SQIVND (reference sequence). CDR3: CASSLRGTFEAFF. CDR3 coding DNA: TGTGCCAGTAGTCTAAGGGGGACATTTGAAGCTTTCTTT. Full variable domain (missing parts from reference TRBV19 and TRBJ1-1): DGGITQSPKYLFRKEGQNVTLSCEQNLNHDAMYWYRQDPGQGLRLIYYSQIVNDFQKGDIAEGYSVSREKKESFPLTVTSAQKNPTAFYLCASSLRGTFEAFFGQGTRLTVV.

For this clone: The germline gene is not matched at one end of the junction; a read error may be the cause. The chain is built from TRBV7-7 and TRBJ2-6; 7 bases are a match to TRBD1. Looked up from germline, CDR1 is SSHAT and CDR2 is FNYEAQ (reference sequence). The CDR3 spans 15 residues. DNA of the CDR3: TGTGCTAGCAGCCCAGGGGGCTCTGGGGCCAACGTCCTGACTTTC. Translation gives CASSPGGSGANVLTF.

The sample holds one count of this clone. This sequence joins TRBV28 and TRBJ2-7; D remains ambiguous. Germline CDR1 and CDR2: MDHEN and SYDVKM. This CDR3 is 14 amino acids long. Trimming removed 3 bases from V and 1 base from J, with 10 bases in between. The CDR3 here is CASSFLTGSYEQYF. The CDR3 DNA is TGTGCCAGCAGTTTCTTGACGGGTTCCTACGAGCAGTACTTC.

The chain combines TRBV30 with TRBJ2-4; D is perhaps TRBD2 (5 bases). The V gene lost 0 bases and the J gene lost 7 bases, with 16 bases spanning the gap. This CDR3 region has 15 residues. Germline V gene lookup returns CDR1 GTSNPN and CDR2 SVGIG (reference sequence). CDR3 nucleotide sequence: TGTGCCTGGAGTGTATCGGTCGTTGCGGGTAACATTCAGTACTTC. As protein: CAWSVSVVAGNIQYF.

The rearrangement uses TRBV6-2 or TRBV6-3 and TRBJ1-3; TRBD1 aligns across 7 bases. The CDR3 runs to 16 residues. The trim removed 7 bases at V and 1 base at J, leaving 10 bases unmatched. Germline V gene data show CDR1 as MNHEY and CDR2 as SVGEGT. CDR3 DNA: TGTGCCAGCACCCCCGGGACAGCTTTTTCTGGAAACACCATATATTTT. Residues: CASTPGTAFSGNTIYF.

The chain joins TRBV5-4 to TRBJ2-7; 8 nucleotides agree with TRBD2. V lost 4 bases and J lost 1; bases outside the gene matches: 7. The length of the CDR3 is 15 residues. Germline CDR1 SGHNT, CDR2 YYREEE (reference sequence). The CDR3 spells CASSERSGSSYEQYF. DNA for the CDR3: TGTGCCAGCAGCGAACGCAGCGGGAGTTCCTACGAGCAGTACTTC.

The J gene is TRBJ1-5, the V gene TRBV24-1; 11 bases match TRBD1. V was clipped by 7 bases and J by 6 bases; unmatched bases: 10. Germline lookup yields CDR1 KGHDR and CDR2 SFDVKD. The CDR3 totals 16 residues. CDR3 nucleotides: TGTGCCACCAGCAATTTCCGGGACAGGGGGTCTCAGCCCCAGCATTTT. Protein: CATSNFRDRGSQPQHF.

This clone was detected only a few times. This chain uses TRBV10-3 with TRBJ1-2; 9 nucleotides line up with TRBD1. The germline V gene encodes CDR1 ENHRY and CDR2 SYGVKD. The length of the CDR3 is 13 residues. Germline trimming cut 10 bases from V and 7 bases from J; bases unmatched to any gene: 10. CDR3 residues: CASRQGVEVGYTF. The CDR3 nucleotides read TGTGCCAGCCGACAGGGGGTGGAGGTTGGCTACACCTTC.

The rearrangement links TRBV5-5 to TRBJ1-5; 9 nucleotides agree with TRBD1. With V trimmed by 4 bases and J by 2 bases, 13 bases remained unmatched. This CDR3 spans 18 amino acids. Germline V gene sequence: CDR1 SGHKS, CDR2 YYEKEE (reference sequence). CDR3 sequence reads: CASSPDRGSSGGNQPQHF. In DNA, the CDR3 is TGTGCCAGCAGCCCGGACAGGGGCTCGAGTGGGGGCAATCAGCCCCAGCATTTT.

Concerning this clone: The junction and the germline gene differ at one end; a read error may be behind it. V is TRBV6-1 and J is TRBJ1-2; no clear D. Germline V gene data show CDR1 as MNHNS and CDR2 as SASEGT. The CDR3 is made up of 12 amino acids. CDR3 amino acids: CASSEWRESVSF. CDR3 DNA sequence: TGTGCCAGCAGTGAATGGAGGGAGTCGGTGAGTTTC.

The count of this clone is one. The chain couples TRBV9 to TRBJ1-6; no clear D. Germline CDR1 and CDR2: SGDLS and YYNGEE. V shed 4 bases and J shed 8 bases, with 10 bases lying between them. The CDR3 runs to 13 residues. CDR3 loop: CASSPWRDSPLHF. The CDR3 region has the DNA TGTGCCAGCAGCCCATGGCGGGATTCACCCCTCCACTTT.

The V call is TRBV6-5, the J call TRBJ1-5; 7 nucleotides match TRBD1. V gave up 0 bases and J gave up 7 bases; unmatched junction bases: 3. This CDR3 contains 14 residues. From germline, CDR1 is MNHEY and CDR2 SVGAGI. CDR3 sequence: CASSYSSTGQPQHF. CDR3 in DNA: TGTGCCAGCAGTTACTCGTCGACAGGGCAGCCCCAGCATTTT.

The genes are TRBV7-9 and TRBJ1-1; maybe TRBD1 (5 bases). V was cut by 2 bases and J by 4 bases, with 11 bases left in between. Per the germline V gene, CDR1 is SEHNR and CDR2 is FQNEAQ (reference sequence). The CDR3 is 14 residues long. In nucleotides, the CDR3 is TGTGCCAGCAGCTTACGGACACTCCTCACTGAAGCTTTCTTT. Translating gives CASSLRTLLTEAFF.

The rearrangement links TRBV5-6 to TRBJ2-1, with a possible D match to TRBD2 (5 bases). CDR1 SGHDT and CDR2 YYEEEE come from the germline V gene. V was cut by 1 base and J by 4 bases, with 12 bases left in between. This CDR3 comprises 15 residues. This CDR3 reads CASSLRGLGYNEQFF. The CDR3 region has the DNA TGTGCCAGCAGCTTGAGAGGGCTGGGGTACAATGAGCAGTTCTTC. Based on the CDR3 plus reference TRBV5-6 and TRBJ2-1, the full variable domain is DAGVTQSPTHLIKTRGQQVTLRCSPKSGHDTVSWYQQALGQGPQFIFQYYEEEERQRGNFPDRFSGHQFPNYSSELNVNALLLGDSALYLCASSLRGLGYNEQFFGPGTRLTVL.

The table lists this clone with a few counts. This rearrangement joins TRBV19 to TRBJ1-2; a weak D match, TRBD1 (5 bases). The germline V gene has CDR1 LNHDA and CDR2 SQIVND (reference sequence). CDR3 length: 12 residues. Trimming took 7 bases from V and 6 from J, leaving 12 bases between them. The CDR3 DNA reads TGTGCCAGTAACACCAGGGATAATGGCTACACCTTC. Protein product: CASNTRDNGYTF. The full variable domain, in which reference TRBV19 and TRBJ1-2 provide the parts outside the CDR3, is DGGITQSPKYLFRKEGQNVTLSCEQNLNHDAMYWYRQDPGQGLRLIYYSQIVNDFQKGDIAEGYSVSREKKESFPLTVTSAQKNPTAFYLCASNTRDNGYTFGSGTRLTVV.

This clone was detected only a few times. The genes are TRBV6-2 or TRBV6-3 and TRBJ2-7; D uncertain. The CDR3 runs 12 residues. Germline CDR1 MNHEY, CDR2 SVGEGT. V was trimmed by 2 bases and J by 4 bases, leaving 6 bases between them. The CDR3 region is CASSYRGYEQYF. In nucleotides, the CDR3 is TGTGCCAGCAGTTACAGAGGATACGAGCAGTACTTC.

The rearrangement uses TRBV19 and TRBJ1-6; unclear D gene. The CDR3 consists of 16 residues. Germline CDR1 and CDR2: LNHDA and SQIVND (reference sequence). Trimming took off 1 base at V and 2 bases at J, with 9 bases between the two ends. The CDR3 region has the DNA TGTGCCAGTAGTATAGGACTATGGGCCTATAATTCACCCCTCCACTTT. Translating gives CASSIGLWAYNSPLHF.

The rearrangement joins TRBV12-3 or TRBV12-4 to TRBJ1-2; a weak D match, TRBD1 (5 bases). V lost 5 bases and J lost 6, with 13 bases in between. The CDR3 is 13 amino acids. The CDR3 sequence is CASSPRRDHGYTF. In nucleotides, the CDR3 is TGTGCCAGCAGTCCCCGCAGGGATCATGGCTACACCTTC.

This chain links TRBV3-1 (or the pseudogene TRBV3-2) with TRBJ1-6; a possible D gene is TRBD1 (6 bases). Deletions cut 5 bases from V and 10 bases from J, with 12 bases between. The CDR3 is made up of 13 amino acids. The germline V gene has CDR1 LGHDT and CDR2 YNNKEL (reference sequence). CDR3 region: CASSNRVRSPLHF. The CDR3 DNA sequence: TGTGCCAGCAGCAACAGGGTGCGGTCACCCCTCCACTTT.

The CDR3 coding sequence is TGTGCCAGCAGTCAGGGAAACTATGGCTACACCTTC. This encodes CASSQGNYGYTF. The rearrangement joins TRBV6-4 to TRBJ1-2; perhaps TRBD1 as D (5 bases). V was cut by 5 bases and J by 2 bases, with 6 bases left in between. CDR3 length: 12 residues. From germline, CDR1 is MRHNA and CDR2 SNTAGT.

This clone was counted between two and nine times. The V call is TRBV7-2, the J call TRBJ2-1, with D tentatively TRBD1 (6 bases). Germline V gene data show CDR1 as SGHTA and CDR2 as FQGNSA. Trimming shortened V by 5 bases and J by 5 bases, and 19 bases separated the two germline ends. This CDR3 is built from 16 residues. The DNA for the CDR3 is TGTGCCAGCAGCCCAAGACCACAGGGTATCGACAATGAGCAGTTCTTC. Amino acids: CASSPRPQGIDNEQFF.

V is TRBV6-5 and J is TRBJ1-1; the match to TRBD1 covers 7 bases. V dropped 6 bases and J dropped 3; count of bases not matched to a gene: 7. Germline lookup yields CDR1 MNHEY and CDR2 SVGAGI. CDR3 length: 14 amino acids. CDR3 in DNA: TGTGCCAGCAGAATTACAGGGGACTACACTGAAGCTTTCTTT. This encodes CASRITGDYTEAFF.